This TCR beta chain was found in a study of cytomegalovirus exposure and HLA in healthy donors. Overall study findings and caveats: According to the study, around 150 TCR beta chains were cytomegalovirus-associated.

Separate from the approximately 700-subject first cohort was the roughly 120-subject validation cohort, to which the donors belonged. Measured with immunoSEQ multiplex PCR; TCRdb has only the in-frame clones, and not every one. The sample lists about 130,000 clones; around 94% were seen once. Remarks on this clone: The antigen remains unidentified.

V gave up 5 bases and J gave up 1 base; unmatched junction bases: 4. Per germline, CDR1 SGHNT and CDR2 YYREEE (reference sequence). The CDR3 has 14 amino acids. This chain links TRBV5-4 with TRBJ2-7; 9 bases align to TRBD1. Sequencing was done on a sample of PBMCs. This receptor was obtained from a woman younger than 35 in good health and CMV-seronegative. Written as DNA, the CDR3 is TGTGCCAGCAGGGACAGGGGCACGTCCTACGAGCAGTACTTC. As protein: CASRDRGTSYEQYF.